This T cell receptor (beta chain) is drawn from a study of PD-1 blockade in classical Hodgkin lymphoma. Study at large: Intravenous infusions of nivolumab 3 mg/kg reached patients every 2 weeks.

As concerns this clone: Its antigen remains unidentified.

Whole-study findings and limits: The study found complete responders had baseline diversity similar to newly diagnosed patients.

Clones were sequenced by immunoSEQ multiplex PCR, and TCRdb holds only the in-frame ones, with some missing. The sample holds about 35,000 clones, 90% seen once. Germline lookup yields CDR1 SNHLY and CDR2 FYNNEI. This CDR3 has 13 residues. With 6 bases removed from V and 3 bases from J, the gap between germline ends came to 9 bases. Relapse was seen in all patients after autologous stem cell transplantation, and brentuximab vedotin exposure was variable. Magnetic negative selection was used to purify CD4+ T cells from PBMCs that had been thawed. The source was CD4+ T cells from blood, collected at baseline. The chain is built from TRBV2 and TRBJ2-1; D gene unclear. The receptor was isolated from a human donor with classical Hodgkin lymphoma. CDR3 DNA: TGTGCCAGCAGCCCGATCATCTACAATGAGCAGTTCTTC. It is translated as CASSPIIYNEQFF.